Presented here are 32 T cell receptor beta chains from one specimen sequenced in a study of blood T cell repertoires in COVID-19. Using immunoSEQ multiplex PCR, the repertoire was profiled, and TCRdb retains in-frame clones only, with some absent. In the table there are fewer than 300,000 clones, 75% to 90% of which are singletons. Sequencing was done on a sample of peripheral blood. All receptors come from a woman in her fifties or sixties with COVID-19, enrolled during active disease.

V is TRBV5-1 and J is TRBJ1-2; TRBD1 is a possible D gene (5 bases). This CDR3 contains 13 residues. V was clipped by 6 bases and J by 2 bases, with 11 bases between them. Germline CDR1 and CDR2: SGHRS and YFSETQ. This CDR3 is CASMQGENYGYTF. The CDR3 coding sequence is TGCGCCAGCATGCAGGGCGAAAACTATGGCTACACCTTC.

The gene calls are TRBV11-2 and TRBJ1-1, with D possibly being TRBD1 (5 bases). Deletions cut 0 bases from V and 1 base from J, with 9 bases between. CDR3 size: 15 residues. Germline lookup yields CDR1 SGHAT and CDR2 FQNNGV. The DNA for the CDR3 is TGTGCCAGCAGCTTAGAAGCAGGGAAGAACACTGAAGCTTTCTTT. Residues: CASSLEAGKNTEAFF.

The chain has TRBV19 and TRBJ2-1; D is possibly TRBD2 (6 bases). The CDR3 loop spans 16 amino acids. Germline assignment: CDR1 LNHDA and CDR2 SQIVND (reference sequence). V lost 7 bases, J lost 0 bases, and 16 bases lay in between. The CDR3 bases are TGTGCCAGTACCGCGGGACCGTCGAGCTCCTACAATGAGCAGTTCTTC. It translates to CASTAGPSSSYNEQFF.

V usage is TRBV11-2 and J usage is TRBJ1-6, with D maybe TRBD1 (5 bases). The ends were cut back, 3 bases at V and 5 bases at J, with 8 bases in the middle. The CDR3 loop spans 14 amino acids. CDR1 is SGHAT and CDR2 is FQNNGV in the germline V gene. The CDR3 DNA reads as TGTGCCAGCAGCTTCTGGGGGGATAATTCACCCCTCCACTTT. Amino acid sequence: CASSFWGDNSPLHF.

This rearrangement joins TRBV27 to TRBJ2-2, with 13 bases lining up with TRBD2. Germline lookup yields CDR1 MNHEY and CDR2 SMNVEV (reference sequence). The CDR3 sequence is 16 residues long. With V trimmed by 5 bases and J by 6 bases, 6 bases remained unmatched. The CDR3 reads CASSGLAGVMAGELFF. CDR3 in DNA: TGTGCCAGCAGTGGACTAGCGGGAGTTATGGCCGGGGAGCTGTTTTTT.

The chain employs TRBV29-1 and TRBJ1-5; D unclear. This CDR3 has 14 amino acids. The V end lost 7 bases, the J end lost 2 bases, and 15 bases lay between the germline ends. Germline V gives CDR1 SQVTM, CDR2 ANQGSEA. The CDR3 protein is CSGPEPRGNQPQHF. The CDR3 DNA reads as TGCAGCGGCCCAGAACCTAGAGGCAATCAGCCCCAGCATTTT.

V and J are TRBV7-9 and TRBJ1-1; no definite D call. CDR3 length equals 15 residues. Germline CDR1 SEHNR, CDR2 FQNEAQ (reference sequence). Trimming shortened V by 2 bases and J by 11 bases, and 21 bases separated the two germline ends. The CDR3 region is CASSLISNPVTGAFF. The CDR3 nucleotides read TGTGCCAGCAGCTTAATTTCGAATCCGGTGACTGGTGCTTTCTTT.

This rearrangement joins TRBV4-1 to TRBJ1-2, with TRBD1 matching 7 bases. The germline V gene encodes CDR1 MGHRA and CDR2 YSYEKL. Losses at the gene ends were 4 bases for V and 6 bases for J; bases not matched to a gene: 8. This CDR3 is 14 amino acids long. The DNA of the CDR3 is TGCGCCAGCAGCCGCCCGCGGGACAGTGATGGCTACACCTTC. Its translation: CASSRPRDSDGYTF.

This clone was found once. The rearrangement links TRBV5-6 to TRBJ1-2; D is perhaps TRBD1 (5 bases). Germline CDR1 reads SGHDT; CDR2 reads YYEEEE. CDR3 length: 16 amino acids. Trimming cost V 5 bases and J 0 bases, with 17 bases left between them. In DNA form, the CDR3 reads TGTGCCAGCAGACGGCTCACAGGCGTAGCTAACTATGGCTACACCTTC. Translated, it gives CASRRLTGVANYGYTF.

CDR3 loop: CASSLLADQPQHF. The CDR3 DNA follows: TGTGCCAGCAGTTTATTGGCAGATCAGCCCCAGCATTTT. The gene calls are TRBV28 and TRBJ1-5; D is ambiguous. Between the trimmed V and J ends, which lost 1 base and 5 bases, there was a span of 6 bases. Per germline, CDR1 MDHEN and CDR2 SYDVKM. The length of the CDR3 is 13 residues.

The rearrangement links TRBV9 to TRBJ2-3; perhaps TRBD2 as D (5 bases). Germline CDR1 SGDLS, CDR2 YYNGEE. The V end lost 3 bases, the J end lost 1 base, and 15 bases lay between the germline ends. This CDR3 is 16 amino acids long. This CDR3 reads CASSAEDSYRTDTQYF. The CDR3 coding sequence is TGTGCCAGCAGCGCAGAGGACTCGTACCGCACAGATACGCAGTATTTT.

V and J are TRBV9 and TRBJ2-3; D is ambiguous. The V and J ends lost 5 bases and 3 bases respectively, with 13 bases between them. Germline lookup yields CDR1 SGDLS and CDR2 YYNGEE. The CDR3 consists of 14 residues. The CDR3 sequence: CASSIAQKTDTQYF. The CDR3 DNA reads TGTGCCAGCAGTATAGCCCAGAAGACAGATACGCAGTATTTT.

There are a few counts of this clone. This chain joins TRBV14 and TRBJ2-7; no reliable D call. The V and J ends lost 5 bases and 1 base respectively, with 6 bases between them. Germline V gene lookup returns CDR1 SGHDN and CDR2 FVKESK. This CDR3 has 12 amino acids. The CDR3 sequence: CASSGQSYEQYF. CDR3 DNA sequence: TGTGCCAGCAGCGGCCAGTCCTACGAGCAGTACTTC.

The V call is TRBV6-1, the J call TRBJ1-6, with a possible D match to TRBD1 (6 bases). This CDR3 has 17 amino acids. Trimming shortened V by 2 bases and J by 7 bases, and 18 bases separated the two germline ends. CDR1 MNHNS and CDR2 SASEGT come from the germline V gene. In nucleotides, the CDR3 is TGTGCCAGCAGTGAATTTTTGGGACAAAGGTCAAATTCACCCCTCCACTTT. This codes for CASSEFLGQRSNSPLHF.

This sequence joins TRBV15 and TRBJ2-1, with D possibly TRBD1 on 6 matching bases. Germline values: CDR1 LNHNV, CDR2 YYDKDF (reference sequence). This CDR3 comprises 13 residues. The V end lost 5 bases, the J end lost 8 bases, and 13 bases lay between the germline ends. DNA for the CDR3: TGTGCCACCAGCGCCGGCAGGGGATATGAGCAGTTCTTC. Protein product: CATSAGRGYEQFF.

The V gene is TRBV5-1, the J gene TRBJ2-5; no reliable D call. CDR1 and CDR2 (germline): SGHRS, YFSETQ. CDR3 length: 13 amino acids. V was trimmed by 0 bases and J by 5 bases, leaving 8 bases between them. The CDR3 DNA reads as TGCGCCAGCAGCTTGGTGGCAGCGGAGACCCAGTACTTC. Protein sequence: CASSLVAAETQYF.

The rearrangement joins TRBV11-1 to TRBJ1-1; D gene uncertain. Germline V gene lookup returns CDR1 SGHAT and CDR2 FQDESV (reference sequence). Between the trimmed V and J ends, which lost 2 bases and 10 bases, there was a span of 8 bases. This CDR3 is built from 11 residues. CDR3 DNA sequence: TGTGCCAGCAGCTTAAATCGTGTAGCTTTCTTT. As protein: CASSLNRVAFF.

The chain recombines TRBV19 with TRBJ2-4, with D tentatively TRBD1 (6 bases). Germline V CDR1 and CDR2: LNHDA, SQIVND (reference sequence). Trimming left V 1 base short and J 0 bases short, with 10 bases between. This CDR3 spans 16 amino acids. The CDR3 DNA reads as TGTGCCAGTAGTATAGCCCCGACAGGAGCCAAAAACATTCAGTACTTC. This encodes CASSIAPTGAKNIQYF.

This sequence joins TRBV6-5 and TRBJ2-7, with a weak D call TRBD2 (6 bases). The CDR3 consists of 15 residues. Trimming shortened V by 6 bases and J by 0 bases, and 15 bases separated the two germline ends. Germline assignment: CDR1 MNHEY and CDR2 SVGAGI. The CDR3 DNA follows: TGTGCCAGCAGCCCCCGGGGGAGGCCCTCCTACGAGCAGTACTTC. As protein: CASSPRGRPSYEQYF.

The rearrangement joins TRBV5-4 to TRBJ2-4; D gene uncertain. V shed 1 base and J shed 0 bases, with 8 bases lying between them. CDR1 is SGHNT, CDR2 YYREEE, per germline (reference sequence). This CDR3 is built from 15 residues. The CDR3 sequence: CASSLPNIAKNIQYF. CDR3 sequence (DNA): TGTGCCAGCAGCTTGCCGAACATAGCCAAAAACATTCAGTACTTC. Full variable domain (rest looked up from reference TRBV5-4 and TRBJ2-4): ETGVTQSPTHLIKTRGQQVTLRCSSQSGHNTVSWYQQALGQGPQFIFQYYREEENGRGNFPPRFSGLQFPNYSSELNVNALELDDSALYLCASSLPNIAKNIQYFGAGTRLSVL.

This clone was counted once. J is TRBJ1-2 and V is TRBV2; possibly TRBD1 for D (5 bases). The germline CDR1 and CDR2 sequences are SNHLY and FYNNEI. The V end was cut by 5 bases, the J end by 6 bases, with 13 bases between. The CDR3 length is 13 residues. The DNA of the CDR3 is TGTGCCAGCAGTAGACGGGGGGGAGATGGCTACACCTTC. Its translation is CASSRRGGDGYTF.

The chain joins TRBV5-1 to TRBJ1-5, with a tentative D call TRBD1 (6 bases). Trimming removed 4 bases at V and 3 bases at J, with 11 bases between. Per germline, CDR1 SGHRS and CDR2 YFSETQ. The CDR3 sequence is 14 residues long. CDR3 protein: CASSVSGDNQPQHF. The CDR3 DNA reads as TGCGCCAGCAGCGTCTCAGGGGACAATCAGCCCCAGCATTTT.

CDR3 nucleotides: TGTGCCAGCAGCTTAGCGCAGGCTGGGTATTCACCCCTCCACTTT. This encodes CASSLAQAGYSPLHF. The chain is built from TRBV7-8 and TRBJ1-6; D remains unclear. The CDR3 covers 15 residues. Germline V gives CDR1 SGHVS, CDR2 FQNEAQ. Trimming stripped 0 bases from V and 8 bases from J, with 11 bases between.

V gene TRBV30 combines with J gene TRBJ1-4; perhaps TRBD1 as D (6 bases). Germline V CDR1 and CDR2: GTSNPN, SVGIG (reference sequence). Trimming took 5 bases from V and 5 from J, leaving 15 bases between them. The CDR3 runs 14 residues. Here the CDR3 reads CAWATYRVNEKLFF. The CDR3 region has the DNA TGTGCCTGGGCCACTTACAGGGTCAATGAAAAACTGTTTTTT.

This sequence joins TRBV23-1 and TRBJ1-1; perhaps TRBD1 as D (6 bases). TRBV23-1 is an open reading frame, and its role is uncertain. The V end lost 5 bases, the J end lost 10 bases, and 23 bases lay between the germline ends. CDR3 length: 15 amino acids. For the CDR3, the DNA is TGCGCCAGCAGTAGAACAGGGATTCAGACTCATCTAGCTTTCTTT. It yields the protein CASSRTGIQTHLAFF.

The J gene is TRBJ2-1, the V gene TRBV5-4; 10 nucleotides agree with TRBD1. The CDR3 loop spans 15 amino acids. Germline V gene lookup returns CDR1 SGHNT and CDR2 YYREEE (reference sequence). V lost 5 bases and J lost 3; bases outside the gene matches: 5. CDR3 DNA sequence: TGTGCCAGCAGGGAGACAGGGGGCAACTACAATGAGCAGTTCTTC. Amino acids: CASRETGGNYNEQFF. Full variable domain (outside the CDR3, taken from reference TRBV5-4 and TRBJ2-1): ETGVTQSPTHLIKTRGQQVTLRCSSQSGHNTVSWYQQALGQGPQFIFQYYREEENGRGNFPPRFSGLQFPNYSSELNVNALELDDSALYLCASRETGGNYNEQFFGPGTRLTVL.

This clone was counted between two and nine times. V and J are TRBV2 and TRBJ1-5; D ambiguous. The CDR3 has 13 amino acids. The germline CDR1 and CDR2 sequences are SNHLY and FYNNEI. Deletions cut 6 bases from V and 7 bases from J, with 13 bases between. This CDR3 is CASRVDGGQPQHF. CDR3 sequence (DNA): TGTGCCAGCAGGGTAGATGGCGGCCAGCCCCAGCATTTT.

The chain combines TRBV6-5 with TRBJ2-1; D is uncertain. V was clipped by 5 bases and J by 7 bases, with 6 bases between them. The CDR3 runs to 11 residues. Germline lookup yields CDR1 MNHEY and CDR2 SVGAGI. CDR3 amino acids: CASSTRNEQFF. DNA for the CDR3: TGTGCCAGCAGTACCCGGAATGAGCAGTTCTTC.

The gene calls are TRBV10-3 and TRBJ1-1; no definite D call. Trimming cost V 4 bases and J 7 bases, with 16 bases left between them. The CDR3 loop spans 14 amino acids. The germline V gene has CDR1 ENHRY and CDR2 SYGVKD. DNA for the CDR3: TGTGCCATCAGTGCGCTCCCCGGTCAAGATGAAGCTTTCTTT. It translates to CAISALPGQDEAFF.

The chain couples TRBV5-5 to TRBJ2-1, with 10 bases fitting TRBD1. Losses at the gene ends were 2 bases for V and 5 bases for J; bases not matched to a gene: 1. The CDR3 runs to 14 residues. Germline V gene data show CDR1 as SGHKS and CDR2 as YYEKEE (reference sequence). This CDR3 reads CASSFGTGDNEQFF. CDR3 coding DNA: TGTGCCAGCAGCTTCGGGACAGGGGACAATGAGCAGTTCTTC. The full variable domain, with the rest looked up from reference TRBV5-5 and TRBJ2-1, is DAGVTQSPTHLIKTRGQQVTLRCSPISGHKSVSWYQQVLGQGPQFIFQYYEKEERGRGNFPDRFSARQFPNYSSELNVNALLLGDSALYLCASSFGTGDNEQFFGPGTRLTVL.

The CDR3 bases are TGTGCCAGCAGCTTTGGCAGGAACACTGAAGCTTTCTTT. Protein sequence: CASSFGRNTEAFF. The chain links TRBV11-1 to TRBJ1-1; D call uncertain. Germline V gene data show CDR1 as SGHAT and CDR2 as FQDESV (reference sequence). Trimming stripped 3 bases from V and 1 base from J, with 6 bases between. The CDR3 has 13 residues.

V usage is TRBV18 and J usage is TRBJ2-5; TRBD1 is a possible D gene (6 bases). Trimming took off 8 bases at V and 1 base at J, with 11 bases between the two ends. The CDR3 runs to 13 residues. Germline assignment: CDR1 KGHSH and CDR2 LQKENI. The CDR3 sequence is CASTDSRQETQYF. DNA of the CDR3: TGTGCCAGCACGGACAGCCGCCAAGAGACCCAGTACTTC.